The 10 T cell receptor beta chains in this list originate from one sample, sequenced in a study of blood T cell repertoires in COVID-19. The method was immunoSEQ multiplex PCR; TCRdb's version includes in-frame clones alone and lacks a portion of them. The sample has 45,000 to 75,000 clones; about 91% are singletons. Sequencing input: peripheral blood. These TCRs come from a man aged 60 to 69 with acute or convalescent COVID-19.

The chain recombines TRBV6-1 with TRBJ1-4; D perhaps matches TRBD1 (6 bases). Germline CDR1 MNHNS, CDR2 SASEGT. V was pared by 2 bases and J by 5 bases, with 21 bases between. The CDR3 contains 18 residues. The CDR3 loop reads CASSESWGQTGRNEKLFF. The CDR3 bases are TGTGCCAGCAGTGAATCCTGGGGGCAGACAGGTCGAAATGAAAAACTGTTTTTT.

For this clone: Other DNA sequences from this sample encode an identical CDR3 as well. This chain joins TRBV3-1 (or the pseudogene TRBV3-2) and TRBJ1-3; D gene ambiguous. Germline V CDR1 and CDR2: LGHDT, YNNKEL (reference sequence). Trimming removed 1 base at V and 0 bases at J, with 7 bases between. The CDR3 spans 15 residues. CDR3 residues: CASSQGTRSGNTIYF. CDR3 DNA: TGTGCCAGCAGCCAAGGGACTCGCTCTGGAAACACCATATATTTT.

The V gene is TRBV28, the J gene TRBJ1-5, with a possible D match to TRBD1 (5 bases). The CDR3 runs to 16 residues. The germline V and J ends were trimmed by 4 bases and 4 bases, with 17 bases remaining between them. Per the germline V gene, CDR1 is MDHEN and CDR2 is SYDVKM. In DNA, the CDR3 is TGTGCCAGCAGTTGGGCAGGGAATTTTGGAAATCAGCCCCAGCATTTT. Translated: CASSWAGNFGNQPQHF.

The chain couples TRBV6-1 to TRBJ1-5; D is unclear. In germline, CDR1 is MNHNS, CDR2 SASEGT. Deletions cut 0 bases from V and 2 bases from J, with 11 bases between. This CDR3 comprises 16 residues. CDR3: CASSEALSFGNQPQHF. The CDR3 coding sequence is TGTGCCAGCAGTGAAGCCCTTTCCTTCGGCAATCAGCCCCAGCATTTT.

The genes are TRBV28 and TRBJ1-2; 7 bases match TRBD1. With V trimmed by 4 bases and J by 3 bases, 5 bases remained unmatched. This CDR3 region has 14 residues. Germline CDR1 MDHEN, CDR2 SYDVKM. In DNA form, the CDR3 reads TGTGCCAGCAGTTCCGCGGGACAGTACTATGGCTACACCTTC. Its translation is CASSSAGQYYGYTF.

The chain links TRBV25-1 to TRBJ1-1; 7 bases are a match to TRBD1. Germline CDR1 is MGHDK and CDR2 is SYGVNS. This CDR3 has 13 amino acids. The V and J ends lost 8 bases and 5 bases, in that order; junction bases with no gene match: 8. In DNA, the CDR3 is TGTGCCAGCGGCAGACAGGGTAGGACTGAAGCTTTCTTT. Its protein is CASGRQGRTEAFF.

This chain connects TRBV29-1 to TRBJ2-2; maybe TRBD1 (7 bases). Germline values: CDR1 SQVTM, CDR2 ANQGSEA. V was clipped by 5 bases and J by 4 bases, with 14 bases between them. The CDR3 covers 14 residues. CDR3 DNA sequence: TGCAGCGTTCAGGGCCAGGGGGGCACCGGGGAGCTGTTTTTT. This translates into CSVQGQGGTGELFF.

This clone was seen only once. The V call is TRBV30, the J call TRBJ1-6; D is undetermined. Germline V gene sequence: CDR1 GTSNPN, CDR2 SVGIG (reference sequence). Trimming took 0 bases from V and 12 from J, leaving 12 bases between them. The CDR3 length is 13 residues. Here the CDR3 reads CAWSVSQAEPLHF. The CDR3 DNA reads TGTGCCTGGAGTGTATCGCAGGCTGAACCCCTCCACTTT. Combining the CDR3 with reference TRBV30 and TRBJ1-6 gives the whole variable domain SQTIHQWPATLVQPVGSPLSLECTVEGTSNPNLYWYRQAAGRGLQLLFYSVGIGQISSEVPQNLSASRPQDRQFILSSKKLLLSDSGFYLCAWSVSQAEPLHFGNGTRLTVT.

This clone turned up a few times. The CDR3 sequence is CAISESIASGSSNQETQYF. In DNA, the CDR3 is TGTGCCATCAGTGAGTCGATTGCTAGCGGGAGTTCGAACCAAGAGACCCAGTACTTC. The genes are TRBV10-3 and TRBJ2-5; TRBD2 aligns across 10 bases. This CDR3 region has 19 residues. Per germline, CDR1 ENHRY and CDR2 SYGVKD. V was clipped by 0 bases and J by 0 bases; unmatched bases: 10.

The V call is TRBV4-1, the J call TRBJ1-3, with 10 bases that match TRBD1. The V segment lost 3 bases and the J segment 3 bases; nucleotides outside the gene matches: 8. Germline V gives CDR1 MGHRA, CDR2 YSYEKL. The length of the CDR3 is 17 residues. The CDR3 nucleotides read TGCGCCAGCAGCCAGGGCCGGGACAGGGGCCGTGGAAACACCATATATTTT. Protein: CASSQGRDRGRGNTIYF.